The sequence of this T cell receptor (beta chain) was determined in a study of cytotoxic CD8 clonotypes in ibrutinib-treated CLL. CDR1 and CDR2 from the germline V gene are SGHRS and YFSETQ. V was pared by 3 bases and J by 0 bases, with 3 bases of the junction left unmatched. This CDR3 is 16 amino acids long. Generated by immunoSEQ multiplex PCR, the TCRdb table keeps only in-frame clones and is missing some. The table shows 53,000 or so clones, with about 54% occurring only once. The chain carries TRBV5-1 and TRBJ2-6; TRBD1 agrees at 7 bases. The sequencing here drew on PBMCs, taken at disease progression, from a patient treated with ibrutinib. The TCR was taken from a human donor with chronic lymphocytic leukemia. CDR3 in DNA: TGCGCCAGCAGCTCTGGGACAGCCTCTGGGGCCAACGTCCTGACTTTC. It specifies CASSSGTASGANVLTF.